Presented here are 11 T cell receptor beta chains from one specimen sequenced in a study of vaccination effects on CD4 cells after COVID-19. The repertoire was sequenced with immunoSEQ multiplex PCR; TCRdb's copy has only in-frame clones and lacks some. Found here are 20,000 to 30,000 clones, over 70% of them singletons; the top ten hold 20% to 25%. Their antigens are not known. Antigen-specific CD4+ T cells expanded by the ViraFEST assay with viral peptide pools were then sequenced. Culturing for more than 9 days preceded CD4+ T cell isolation. Each person got two doses of an mRNA SARS-CoV-2 vaccine, BNT162b2 or mRNA-1273. Material: CD4+ T cells from PBMCs cultured with HCoV-NL63 spike peptides, obtained after COVID-19 vaccination. All receptors come from a human donor who received a COVID-19 vaccine.

The chain links TRBV28 to TRBJ2-7; perhaps TRBD2 as D (5 bases). Germline CDR1 is MDHEN and CDR2 is SYDVKM. The germline V and J ends were trimmed by 3 bases and 2 bases, with 11 bases remaining between them. The CDR3 is made up of 14 amino acids. The CDR3: CASSLSDWPYEQYF. CDR3 nucleotides: TGTGCCAGCAGTTTGTCGGACTGGCCCTACGAGCAGTACTTC.

This clone was found once. The chain couples TRBV10-3 to TRBJ1-2; 7 bases agree with TRBD1. Trimming removed 4 bases from V and 2 bases from J; junction bases left unmatched: 4. Germline CDR1 and CDR2: ENHRY and SYGVKD. This CDR3 region has 14 residues. The CDR3 sequence: CAISAGQTNYGYTF. The DNA of the CDR3 is TGTGCCATCAGTGCGGGACAGACCAACTATGGCTACACCTTC.

In its sample, this clone was seen once. The gene calls are TRBV6-5 and TRBJ1-1; D is uncertain. V was shortened by 5 bases and J by 1 base, with 8 bases between the two germline ends. Germline assignment: CDR1 MNHEY and CDR2 SVGAGI. This CDR3 has 13 amino acids. The CDR3 nucleotides read TGTGCCAGCAGTCCGAGAACGAACACTGAAGCTTTCTTT. As protein: CASSPRTNTEAFF.

This chain uses TRBV2 with TRBJ1-4; D possibly corresponds to TRBD1 (5 bases). In germline, CDR1 is SNHLY, CDR2 FYNNEI. Trimming pared 8 bases from V and 4 bases from J, leaving 20 bases between. The CDR3 is 16 residues long. CDR3 DNA sequence: TGTGCCAGCCGCAACAGGTTGATGGGCGGTAATGAAAAACTGTTTTTT. This gives the protein CASRNRLMGGNEKLFF.

The chain employs TRBV5-4 and TRBJ1-4; D perhaps matches TRBD1 (6 bases). The V gene's germline CDR1 is SGHNT and CDR2 YYREEE (reference sequence). V was pared by 2 bases and J by 2 bases, with 10 bases between. The CDR3 sequence is 15 residues long. The CDR3 DNA sequence: TGTGCCAGCAGCTTCTCCGGGGGCACTAATGAAAAACTGTTTTTT. It specifies CASSFSGGTNEKLFF.

Only a few counts were recorded for this clone. This CDR3 reads CASSGWTSDQETQYF. The CDR3 coding sequence is TGTGCCAGCAGCGGGTGGACTAGCGACCAAGAGACCCAGTACTTC. This rearrangement joins TRBV5-4 to TRBJ2-5; TRBD2 matches at 9 bases. Germline V lookup: CDR1 SGHNT, CDR2 YYREEE (reference sequence). The V and J ends lost 4 bases and 0 bases, in that order; junction bases with no gene match: 4. This CDR3 has 15 residues. The entire variable domain, with the rest obtained from reference TRBV5-4 and TRBJ2-5, is as follows: ETGVTQSPTHLIKTRGQQVTLRCSSQSGHNTVSWYQQALGQGPQFIFQYYREEENGRGNFPPRFSGLQFPNYSSELNVNALELDDSALYLCASSGWTSDQETQYFGPGTRLLVL.

The chain links TRBV18 to TRBJ1-5; D remains ambiguous. V was clipped by 1 base and J by 6 bases, with 7 bases between them. Looked up from germline, CDR1 is KGHSH and CDR2 is LQKENI. CDR3 size: 13 residues. CDR3 amino acids: CASSPQQTQPQHF. CDR3 coding DNA: TGTGCCAGCTCACCACAGCAAACTCAGCCCCAGCATTTT.

The J gene is TRBJ1-2, the V gene TRBV2; D gene unclear. CDR1 and CDR2 from the germline V gene are SNHLY and FYNNEI. V was clipped by 0 bases and J by 10 bases, with 12 bases between them. The CDR3 runs 13 residues. CDR3 sequence (DNA): TGTGCCAGCAGTGAAGCGGGCCCTCGGGCCTACACCTTC. It specifies CASSEAGPRAYTF.

This clone was seen only a few times. V is TRBV7-9 and J is TRBJ1-1, with D unresolved. V was cut by 5 bases and J by 0 bases, with 22 bases left in between. There are 18 residues in the CDR3. CDR1 SEHNR and CDR2 FQNEAQ come from the germline V gene (reference sequence). This chain's CDR3 is CASSRINLKRGVNTEAFF. The CDR3 nucleotides are TGTGCCAGCAGCCGTATTAACCTCAAGCGGGGTGTGAACACTGAAGCTTTCTTT. Together with reference TRBV7-9 and TRBJ1-1, the CDR3 gives the full variable domain: DTGVSQNPRHKITKRGQNVTFRCDPISEHNRLYWYRQTLGQGPEFLTYFQNEAQLEKSRLLSDRFSAERPKGSFSTLEIQRTEQGDSAMYLCASSRINLKRGVNTEAFFGQGTRLTVV.

This chain connects TRBV28 to TRBJ1-5; possibly TRBD1 for D (6 bases). The CDR3 runs to 14 residues. Germline V gene data show CDR1 as MDHEN and CDR2 as SYDVKM. Trimming cost V 5 bases and J 7 bases, with 15 bases left between them. The CDR3 protein is CASSPWNRDQPQHF. Written as DNA, the CDR3 is TGTGCCAGCAGTCCCTGGAACAGGGACCAGCCCCAGCATTTT.

The chain recombines TRBV10-2 with TRBJ1-1; D is perhaps TRBD1 (5 bases). Germline V gene sequence: CDR1 WSHSY, CDR2 SAAADI. Trimming left V 0 bases short and J 3 bases short, with 14 bases between. This CDR3 contains 16 residues. The CDR3 loop is CASSESSGRHYTEAFF. CDR3 nucleotide sequence: TGCGCCAGCAGTGAGTCGTCAGGGAGACACTACACTGAAGCTTTCTTT.